This T cell receptor (beta chain) is drawn from a study of T cell responses to AZD1222 COVID-19 vaccine. The overall study: Second-dose intervals of approximately 4 or approximately 12 weeks were pooled. Overall study results and limits: Two doses of AZD1222 preceded a rise in Spike-specific TCR breadth and depth. The repertoires were collected only after the peak T cell response.

The CDR3 is made up of 17 amino acids. CDR1 and CDR2 from the germline V gene are SGHVS and FQNEAQ. Trimming took off 5 bases at V and 3 bases at J, with 22 bases between the two ends. TCRdb keeps only in-frame clones here, not all; method: immunoSEQ multiplex PCR. The sample yields 160,000 or so clones, approximately 90% seen once. This clone was seen only once. The antigen is unknown. This receptor was obtained from an adult in good health. The J gene is TRBJ1-2, the V gene TRBV7-8, with D possibly matching TRBD1 (5 bases). This specimen was peripheral blood, taken on day 0 of AZD1222 vaccination. The CDR3 region is CASSPYRVGTGDYGYTF. In nucleotides, the CDR3 is TGTGCCAGCAGCCCTTATCGAGTAGGGACCGGGGACTATGGCTACACCTTC.